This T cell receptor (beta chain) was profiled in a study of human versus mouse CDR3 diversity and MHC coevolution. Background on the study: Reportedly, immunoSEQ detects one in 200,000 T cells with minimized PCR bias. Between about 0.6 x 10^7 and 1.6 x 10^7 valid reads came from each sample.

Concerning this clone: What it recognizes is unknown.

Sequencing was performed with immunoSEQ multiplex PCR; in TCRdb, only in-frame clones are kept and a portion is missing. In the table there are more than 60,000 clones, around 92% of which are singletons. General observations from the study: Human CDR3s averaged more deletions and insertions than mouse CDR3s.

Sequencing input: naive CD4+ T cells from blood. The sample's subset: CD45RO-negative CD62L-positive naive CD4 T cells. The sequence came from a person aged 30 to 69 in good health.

CDR3 sequence (DNA): TGCGCCAGCAGCTTGGGACGGCCGGGAGATACGCAGTATTTT. This codes for CASSLGRPGDTQYF. This chain uses TRBV5-1 with TRBJ2-3, with D unclear. CDR1 is SGHRS, CDR2 YFSETQ, per germline. V lost 0 bases, J lost 5 bases, and 10 bases lay in between. The CDR3 extends over 14 amino acids.